Each of the 22 T cell receptor beta chains below was sequenced from the same sample in a study of cytomegalovirus exposure and HLA in healthy donors (dated by TCRdb to 2017 to 2019). The library was made by the immunoSEQ multiplex PCR assay. For the multiplex PCR, a mixture combining 60 forward primers for TCR Vbeta segments and 13 reverse primers for TCR Jbeta segments was used. TCRdb took this table from immuneACCESS and kept in-frame rearrangements with V and J called. Such tables lack part of the clones; where checked against another copy, unresolved V genes explain under half of the gap, and the rest is unexplained. Present in this sample are about 180,000 clones, 82% of which were seen just once. Together, the top ten hold about 1.6% of the sample. Sample: PBMCs. These receptors originate from a man in his forties in good health and CMV-seronegative.

This chain joins TRBV7-6 and TRBJ1-5, with 7 bases matching TRBD1. Germline V gene lookup returns CDR1 SGHVS and CDR2 FNYEAQ. This CDR3 comprises 14 residues. V was clipped by 4 bases and J by 9 bases; unmatched bases: 9. The CDR3: CASSSGQAKGPQHF. The CDR3 nucleotides read TGTGCCAGCAGCTCTGGACAGGCCAAGGGGCCCCAGCATTTT. Filled out from reference TRBV7-6 and TRBJ1-5, the complete variable domain reads GAGVSQSPRYKVTKRGQDVALRCDPISGHVSLYWYRQALGQGPEFLTYFNYEAQQDKSGLPNDRFSAERPEGSISTLTIQRTEQRDSAMYRCASSSGQAKGPQHFGDGTRLSIL.

This chain connects TRBV4-2 to TRBJ2-2; perhaps TRBD1 as D (5 bases). The CDR3 spans 14 residues. V lost 0 bases and J 7 bases, leaving 9 bases between the germline ends. Germline values: CDR1 LGHNA, CDR2 YNFKEQ. CDR3 residues: CASSQDKGIGELFF. The CDR3 DNA follows: TGTGCCAGCAGCCAAGATAAGGGGATCGGGGAGCTGTTTTTT.

CDR3: CASSEGFRINSPLHF. The DNA of the CDR3 is TGTGCCAGCAGTGAAGGGTTCAGGATTAATTCACCCCTCCACTTT. The gene calls are TRBV6-1 and TRBJ1-6, with D unresolved. CDR1 is MNHNS and CDR2 is SASEGT in the germline V gene. CDR3 length: 15 residues. V shed 1 base and J shed 6 bases, with 10 bases lying between them.

This clone was counted a few times. This rearrangement joins TRBV7-9 to TRBJ2-5; 13 positions agree with TRBD2. After removal of 1 base from V and 4 bases from J, the junction contained 6 bases not matched to a gene. The CDR3 extends over 17 amino acids. From germline, CDR1 is SEHNR and CDR2 FQNEAQ (reference sequence). The CDR3 nucleotides read TGTGCCAGCAGCTTAGGCCGAACTAGCGGGGGGGCAGAGACCCAGTACTTC. It codes for CASSLGRTSGGAETQYF.

V and J are TRBV27 and TRBJ1-1; 7 bases are a match to TRBD1. Germline V gene sequence: CDR1 MNHEY, CDR2 SMNVEV (reference sequence). The CDR3 extends over 15 amino acids. V dropped 3 bases and J dropped 7; count of bases not matched to a gene: 11. The CDR3 DNA follows: TGTGCCAGCAGTTTCACCCGGGACAGCGTCGATGAAGCTTTCTTT. Amino acid sequence: CASSFTRDSVDEAFF.

This clone turned up a few times. This rearrangement joins TRBV27 to TRBJ1-2; 7 nucleotides align to TRBD1. The CDR3 has 15 amino acids. The V segment lost 2 bases and the J segment 1 base; nucleotides outside the gene matches: 4. Germline CDR1 reads MNHEY; CDR2 reads SMNVEV (reference sequence). The CDR3: CASSLMAGGNYGYTF. The CDR3 nucleotides read TGTGCCAGCAGTTTAATGGCAGGGGGTAACTATGGCTACACCTTC.

This sequence joins TRBV5-4 and TRBJ1-2, with TRBD1 matching over 9 bases. V was pared by 4 bases and J by 4 bases, with 5 bases of the junction left unmatched. Germline V gives CDR1 SGHNT, CDR2 YYREEE (reference sequence). This CDR3 has 14 residues. CDR3: CASSPGTGSYGYTF. In nucleotides, the CDR3 is TGTGCCAGCAGCCCCGGGACAGGGAGCTATGGCTACACCTTC. Together with reference TRBV5-4 and TRBJ1-2, the CDR3 gives the full variable domain: ETGVTQSPTHLIKTRGQQVTLRCSSQSGHNTVSWYQQALGQGPQFIFQYYREEENGRGNFPPRFSGLQFPNYSSELNVNALELDDSALYLCASSPGTGSYGYTFGSGTRLTVV.

This chain links TRBV5-6 with TRBJ2-3; TRBD1 agrees at 9 bases. CDR3 length: 14 residues. J was trimmed by 5 bases and V by 2 bases; bases with no gene match: 3. Germline V gene lookup returns CDR1 SGHDT and CDR2 YYEEEE. CDR3 nucleotides: TGTGCCAGCAGCTTCAAGACAGGGGGAGATACGCAGTATTTT. Translation: CASSFKTGGDTQYF. Full variable domain (remainder filled in from reference TRBV5-6 and TRBJ2-3): DAGVTQSPTHLIKTRGQQVTLRCSPKSGHDTVSWYQQALGQGPQFIFQYYEEEERQRGNFPDRFSGHQFPNYSSELNVNALLLGDSALYLCASSFKTGGDTQYFGPGTRLTVL.

The chain joins TRBV28 to TRBJ1-5; possible D gene TRBD1, 6 bases. CDR3 length: 15 residues. Germline assignment: CDR1 MDHEN and CDR2 SYDVKM. With 2 bases removed from V and 2 bases from J, the gap between germline ends came to 10 bases. DNA for the CDR3: TGTGCCAGCAGTTTAGGGGGGGCGGGCAATCAGCCCCAGCATTTT. Protein product: CASSLGGAGNQPQHF.

For the CDR3, the DNA is TGTGCCAGCAGTTTCGCCAGCGCAGATACGCAGTATTTT. Amino acid sequence: CASSFASADTQYF. The chain carries TRBV28 and TRBJ2-3; no clear D. V was trimmed by 3 bases and J by 4 bases, leaving 8 bases between them. Germline CDR1 is MDHEN and CDR2 is SYDVKM. CDR3 size: 13 residues.

This clone was recorded only once. The chain uses TRBV10-3 and TRBJ1-4; 8 bases map to TRBD1. CDR3 size: 15 residues. The germline V gene has CDR1 ENHRY and CDR2 SYGVKD. The ends lost 0 bases at V and 8 bases at J; junction bases unmatched: 5. This CDR3 reads CAISESQGAGEKLFF. CDR3 bases: TGTGCCATCAGTGAGTCTCAGGGGGCGGGAGAAAAACTGTTTTTT.

The J gene is TRBJ1-4, the V gene TRBV6-1; 7 bases agree with TRBD1. Germline lookup yields CDR1 MNHNS and CDR2 SASEGT. With V trimmed by 8 bases and J by 2 bases, 8 bases remained unmatched. The CDR3 sequence is 15 residues long. CDR3 nucleotide sequence: TGTGCCAGCCGTTCCAACAGGGGTACTAATGAAAAACTGTTTTTT. Translating it yields CASRSNRGTNEKLFF.

The J gene is TRBJ1-5, the V gene TRBV4-3, with D hard to call. The CDR3 contains 13 residues. Germline CDR1 and CDR2: LGHNA and YSLEER. V lost 0 bases, J lost 7 bases, and 7 bases lay in between. In nucleotides, the CDR3 is TGCGCCAGCAGCCAAGATTTAGCCCAGCCCCAGCATTTT. Its protein is CASSQDLAQPQHF.

V gene TRBV7-6 combines with J gene TRBJ2-3; 16 positions match TRBD2. This CDR3 contains 17 residues. Germline V gene lookup returns CDR1 SGHVS and CDR2 FNYEAQ. V lost 3 bases to trimming and J lost 4 bases; unmatched junction nucleotides: 4. The DNA of the CDR3 is TGTGCCAGCAGCTTTGGGACTAGCGGGAGGGGCCCAGATACGCAGTATTTT. It encodes CASSFGTSGRGPDTQYF.

CDR3 amino acids: CASSLYQDRYNQPQHF. The CDR3, as DNA: TGCGCCAGCAGCTTGTACCAGGACAGGTACAATCAGCCCCAGCATTTT. The chain combines TRBV5-1 with TRBJ1-5, with 7 bases fitting TRBD1. The CDR3 extends over 16 amino acids. V was clipped by 1 base and J by 3 bases; unmatched bases: 7. Germline assignment: CDR1 SGHRS and CDR2 YFSETQ.

The chain carries TRBV5-4 and TRBJ2-5, with 7 positions matching TRBD2. The J call may be in error: the DNA end matches TRBJ2-7 better. CDR1 and CDR2 (germline): SGHNT, YYREEE (reference sequence). The CDR3 sequence is 13 residues long. Here the CDR3 DNA reads TGTGCCAGCAGCACCGCGGGGGTAAACGAGCAGTACTTC. This sequence encodes CASSTAGVNEQYF.

The chain is built from TRBV6-1 and TRBJ1-5; the D is unclear. Between the trimmed V and J ends, which lost 3 bases and 12 bases, there was a span of 18 bases. Germline loops: CDR1 MNHNS, CDR2 SASEGT. The CDR3 length is 14 residues. Here the CDR3 reads CASSDVPALGLQHF. DNA for the CDR3: TGTGCCAGCAGTGATGTGCCAGCCTTAGGACTCCAGCATTTT.

The rearrangement joins TRBV6-5 to TRBJ1-1, with unresolved D. Trimming shortened V by 4 bases and J by 1 base, and 10 bases separated the two germline ends. This CDR3 region has 14 residues. Germline values: CDR1 MNHEY, CDR2 SVGAGI. CDR3 sequence: CASSSRSSNTEAFF. CDR3 DNA: TGTGCCAGCAGTTCCCGGTCCTCGAACACTGAAGCTTTCTTT.

The chain has TRBV19 and TRBJ1-2, with 8 positions matching TRBD1. V shed 3 bases and J 3 bases; nucleotides not matched to a gene: 6. CDR1 is LNHDA, CDR2 SQIVND, per germline (reference sequence). The CDR3 runs to 15 residues. The CDR3 DNA sequence: TGTGCCAGTAGTATTAGAACAGGGGGGGACTATGGCTACACCTTC. It yields the protein CASSIRTGGDYGYTF. Using reference TRBV19 and TRBJ1-2 for the parts outside the CDR3, the full variable domain is DGGITQSPKYLFRKEGQNVTLSCEQNLNHDAMYWYRQDPGQGLRLIYYSQIVNDFQKGDIAEGYSVSREKKESFPLTVTSAQKNPTAFYLCASSIRTGGDYGYTFGSGTRLTVV.

Comments on this clone: At one boundary the junction diverges from the germline segment, which might be a read error. The genes are TRBV5-4 and TRBJ1-2, with a possible D match to TRBD1 (5 bases). Germline V gene lookup returns CDR1 SGHNT and CDR2 YYREEE (reference sequence). The CDR3 runs 15 residues. DNA of the CDR3: TGTGCCAGCAGCTTGGAAGGCTCGGGGGACTATGACTACACCTTC. Protein product: CASSLEGSGDYDYTF.

This rearrangement joins TRBV6-5 to TRBJ2-3; 8 positions match TRBD2. V lost 2 bases and J lost 3; bases outside the gene matches: 4. CDR3 length: 15 residues. Germline loops: CDR1 MNHEY, CDR2 SVGAGI. Here the CDR3 reads CASSYPGGPTDTQYF. The DNA for the CDR3 is TGTGCCAGCAGTTACCCGGGGGGGCCAACAGATACGCAGTATTTT.

This rearrangement joins TRBV14 to TRBJ1-2; D is unresolved. The CDR3 covers 10 residues. Germline V gene data show CDR1 as SGHDN and CDR2 as FVKESK. V was trimmed by 0 bases and J by 10 bases, leaving 3 bases between them. This chain's CDR3 is CASSQDIYTF. CDR3 sequence (DNA): TGTGCCAGCAGCCAAGATATCTACACCTTC.